This entry lists 15 T cell receptor beta chains sequenced from one sample in a study of T cell responses to AZD1222 COVID-19 vaccine. Data came from immunoSEQ multiplex PCR; TCRdb stores just in-frame clones and leaves some out. The repertoire consists of around 160,000 clones, with more than 85% occurring once and the leading ten covering over 1.1%. The material was peripheral blood, obtained on day 0 of AZD1222 vaccination. Receptors were obtained from an adult in good health.

The chain links TRBV9 to TRBJ2-3, with D possibly matching TRBD1 (6 bases). Per the germline V gene, CDR1 is SGDLS and CDR2 is YYNGEE. This CDR3 spans 20 amino acids. Between the trimmed V and J ends, which lost 3 bases and 1 base, there was a span of 27 bases. The CDR3 DNA follows: TGTGCCAGCAGCGCCGGCCACGTTGTTACAGGGACGAGAGGCACAGATACGCAGTATTTT. It specifies CASSAGHVVTGTRGTDTQYF.

The chain is built from TRBV27 and TRBJ2-2; D gene unclear. Germline CDR1 MNHEY, CDR2 SMNVEV (reference sequence). V dropped 4 bases and J dropped 1 base, with 10 bases sitting between them. The CDR3 totals 15 residues. The CDR3 DNA is TGTGCCAGCAGTTCCCTTGACGGGAACACCGGGGAGCTGTTTTTT. Protein sequence: CASSSLDGNTGELFF.

The genes are TRBV4-2 and TRBJ2-7; D gene ambiguous. Germline assignment: CDR1 LGHNA and CDR2 YNFKEQ. CDR3 length: 15 residues. V lost 4 bases, J lost 0 bases, and 13 bases lay in between. The chain's CDR3 is CASSLMTTTSYEQYF. In nucleotides, the CDR3 is TGTGCCAGCAGCCTTATGACAACTACCTCCTACGAGCAGTACTTC.

This clone came up once. At one of its ends the junction is not consistent with the germline gene, which may arise from a read error. This chain connects TRBV12-5 to TRBJ1-2; 7 nucleotides agree with TRBD1. Per germline, CDR1 LGHNT and CDR2 FRNRAP. The CDR3 length is 15 residues. The CDR3 nucleotides are TGTGCTAGTGGTCCAAACTTGACAGGGAGAAATGGCTATACCTTC. Translated, it gives CASGPNLTGRNGYTF.

V and J are TRBV7-2 and TRBJ2-1; 7 bases align to TRBD2. Looked up from germline, CDR1 is SGHTA and CDR2 is FQGNSA. This CDR3 has 16 residues. Trimming took 1 base from V and 5 from J; bases not matched to a gene: 8. CDR3 sequence reads: CASSLGSGGGDNEQFF. In nucleotides, the CDR3 is TGTGCCAGCAGCTTAGGATCGGGAGGAGGCGACAATGAGCAGTTCTTC.

The chain links TRBV19 to TRBJ1-5, with 7 positions matching TRBD1. J was trimmed by 0 bases and V by 5 bases; bases with no gene match: 16. Germline CDR1 and CDR2: LNHDA and SQIVND (reference sequence). CDR3 length: 19 residues. The CDR3 region has the DNA TGTGCCAGTAGTTTCTCGGCAACTGGGACAGCCCATAGCAATCAGCCCCAGCATTTT. Translation: CASSFSATGTAHSNQPQHF.

The chain employs TRBV6-5 and TRBJ2-7; no definite D call. This CDR3 has 12 residues. Trimming stripped 6 bases from V and 2 bases from J, with 8 bases between. Germline loops: CDR1 MNHEY, CDR2 SVGAGI. CDR3 residues: CASRPGTYEQYF. The CDR3 nucleotides read TGTGCCAGCAGACCCGGAACCTACGAGCAGTACTTC.

The CDR3 DNA reads TGTGCCAGCAGCTTAGGAAAAGGTCGCGATGAGCAGTTCTTC. This codes for CASSLGKGRDEQFF. The rearrangement joins TRBV7-9 to TRBJ2-1; no definite D call. The CDR3 runs to 14 residues. Germline loops: CDR1 SEHNR, CDR2 FQNEAQ (reference sequence). V lost 1 base and J lost 8, with 12 bases in between.

The rearrangement uses TRBV7-2 and TRBJ2-7; 10 bases match TRBD2. The CDR3 loop spans 14 amino acids. Germline V gives CDR1 SGHTA, CDR2 FQGNSA. The trim removed 2 bases at V and 7 bases at J, leaving 5 bases unmatched. The CDR3 here is CASSLSLAGAEQYF. CDR3 bases: TGTGCCAGCAGCTTAAGCCTAGCGGGAGCTGAGCAGTACTTC.

The chain is built from TRBV27 and TRBJ2-2; D may correspond to TRBD1 or TRBD2 (7 bases each). CDR3 length equals 18 residues. Trimming removed 4 bases from V and 3 bases from J, with 21 bases in between. CDR1 is MNHEY and CDR2 is SMNVEV in the germline V gene (reference sequence). In DNA form, the CDR3 reads TGTGCCAGCAGTTCCCCAGGGGGAGGGAGCGAAGACACCGGGGAGCTGTTTTTT. Translated, it gives CASSSPGGGSEDTGELFF.

This clone has a single count. CDR3 residues: CASSPPVAETLFEQYF. In DNA form, the CDR3 reads TGTGCCAGCTCACCACCGGTGGCGGAAACCCTATTCGAGCAGTACTTC. The genes are TRBV18 and TRBJ2-7, with D hard to call. The germline CDR1 and CDR2 sequences are KGHSH and LQKENI. The CDR3 is 16 amino acids. V was clipped by 0 bases and J by 6 bases, with 18 bases between them.

V is TRBV6-1 and J is TRBJ2-1; maybe TRBD1 (6 bases). Trimming took 1 base from V and 7 from J, leaving 8 bases between them. Germline assignment: CDR1 MNHNS and CDR2 SASEGT. The CDR3 consists of 13 residues. CDR3 residues: CASSEDRVNEQFF. The CDR3 DNA sequence: TGTGCCAGCAGTGAAGACAGGGTAAATGAGCAGTTCTTC.

V gene TRBV5-1 combines with J gene TRBJ2-7, with 13 bases lining up with TRBD2. CDR3 length: 16 residues. The V segment lost 4 bases and the J segment 6 bases; nucleotides outside the gene matches: 10. Germline values: CDR1 SGHRS, CDR2 YFSETQ. The CDR3, as DNA: TGCGCCAGCAGCCCACCACAGGGACTAGCGGGAATCGAGCAGTACTTC. Amino acids: CASSPPQGLAGIEQYF.

The chain combines TRBV19 with TRBJ1-3; no clear D gene. Germline assignment: CDR1 LNHDA and CDR2 SQIVND (reference sequence). The CDR3 consists of 14 residues. V was cut by 6 bases and J by 0 bases, with 9 bases left in between. CDR3: CASRGPHSGNTIYF. In DNA, the CDR3 is TGTGCCAGTAGAGGACCCCACTCTGGAAACACCATATATTTT.

This rearrangement joins TRBV6-2 or TRBV6-3 to TRBJ2-4; D is possibly TRBD1 or TRBD2 (5 bases each). Germline V gene data show CDR1 as MNHEY and CDR2 as SVGEGT. The ends were cut back, 4 bases at V and 1 base at J, with 11 bases in the middle. CDR3 length: 15 amino acids. CDR3 amino acids: CASSFDWGAKNIQYF. The DNA of the CDR3 is TGTGCCAGCAGTTTTGATTGGGGGGCCAAAAACATTCAGTACTTC.